The clone carrying this TCR beta chain was seen once. What it recognizes is unknown. At deep level, the assay was performed. Sorted-subset replicate PCR reactions contained approximately 190 ng DNA, corresponding to about 30,000 T cell genomes. Repertoires were generated with immunoSEQ multiplex PCR, while TCRdb's copy carries only in-frame clones and drops some. The data contain over a million clones, around 95% of them singletons. The J segment lost 1 base and the V segment lost 2 bases, leaving 2 bases of the junction unmatched. The CDR3 is made up of 14 amino acids. Per the germline V gene, CDR1 is GTSNPN and CDR2 is SVGIG (reference sequence). This specimen belongs to a study of shared clonotypes between healthy human individuals. General study results and limits: Between a handful of donors, naive CD4 clonotypes were shared at a level of about 5.3%. Sequencing of the sorted subsets was shown by rarefaction to be incomplete despite large depth.

This clonotype originated in a man aged 30 to 39 in good health. V and J are TRBV30 and TRBJ1-5; 7 bases align to TRBD1. Sequences were obtained from naive CD4+ T cells sorted from blood. Subset defined: CD45RA+ positively selected. The CDR3 loop is CAWSLTGSNQPQHF. The DNA of the CDR3 is TGTGCCTGGAGTTTGACAGGGAGCAATCAGCCCCAGCATTTT.